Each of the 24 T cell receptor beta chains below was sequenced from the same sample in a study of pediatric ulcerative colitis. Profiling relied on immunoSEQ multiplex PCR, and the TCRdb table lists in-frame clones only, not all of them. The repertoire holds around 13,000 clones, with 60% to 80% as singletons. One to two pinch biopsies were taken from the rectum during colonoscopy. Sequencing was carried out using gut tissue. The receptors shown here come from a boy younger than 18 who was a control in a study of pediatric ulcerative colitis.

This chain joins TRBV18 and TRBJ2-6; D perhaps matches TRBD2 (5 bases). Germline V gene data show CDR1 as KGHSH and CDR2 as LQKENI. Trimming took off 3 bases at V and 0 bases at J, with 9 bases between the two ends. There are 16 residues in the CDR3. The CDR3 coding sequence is TGTGCCAGCTCACCGGCACGGGACTCTGGGGCCAACGTCCTGACTTTC. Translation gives CASSPARDSGANVLTF.

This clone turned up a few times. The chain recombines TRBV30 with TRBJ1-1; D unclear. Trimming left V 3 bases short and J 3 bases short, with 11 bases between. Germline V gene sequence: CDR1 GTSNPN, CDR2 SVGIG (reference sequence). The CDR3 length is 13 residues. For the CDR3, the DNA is TGTGCCTGGAGCATTATTAGGGACACTGAAGCTTTCTTT. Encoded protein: CAWSIIRDTEAFF.

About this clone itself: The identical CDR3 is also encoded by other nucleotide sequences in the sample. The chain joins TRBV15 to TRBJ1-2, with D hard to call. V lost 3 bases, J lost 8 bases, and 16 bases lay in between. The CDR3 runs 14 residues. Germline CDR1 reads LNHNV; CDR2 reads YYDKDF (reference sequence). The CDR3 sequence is CATSSGRVPGGYTF. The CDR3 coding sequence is TGTGCCACCAGCAGTGGTCGGGTACCTGGGGGCTACACCTTC. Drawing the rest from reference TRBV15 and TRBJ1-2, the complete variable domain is DAMVIQNPRYQVTQFGKPVTLSCSQTLNHNVMYWYQQKSSQAPKLLFHYYDKDFNNEADTPDNFQSRRPNTSFCFLDIRSPGLGDTAMYLCATSSGRVPGGYTFGSGTRLTVV.

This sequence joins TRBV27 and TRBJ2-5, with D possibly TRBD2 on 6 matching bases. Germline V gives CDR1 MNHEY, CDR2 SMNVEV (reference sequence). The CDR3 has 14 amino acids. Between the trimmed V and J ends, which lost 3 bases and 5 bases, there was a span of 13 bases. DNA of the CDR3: TGTGCCAGCAGTTTCAGGAGGGCCGGGGAGACCCAGTACTTC. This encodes CASSFRRAGETQYF.

CDR3: CASSILGREGSFPQFF. In DNA form, the CDR3 reads TGTGCCAGTAGTATACTTGGGCGGGAGGGCTCCTTCCCGCAGTTCTTC. V gene TRBV19 combines with J gene TRBJ2-1, with TRBD2 identical over 9 bases. The CDR3 has 16 amino acids. Germline assignment: CDR1 LNHDA and CDR2 SQIVND (reference sequence). V shed 2 bases, J shed 12 bases, and the junction held 14 bases outside the gene matches.

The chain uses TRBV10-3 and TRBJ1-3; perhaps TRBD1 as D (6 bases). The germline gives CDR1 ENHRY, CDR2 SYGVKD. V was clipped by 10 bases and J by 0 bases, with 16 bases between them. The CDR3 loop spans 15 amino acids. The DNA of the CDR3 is TGTGCCACCACCATGACAGGACCCTCTGGAAACACCATATATTTT. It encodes CATTMTGPSGNTIYF.

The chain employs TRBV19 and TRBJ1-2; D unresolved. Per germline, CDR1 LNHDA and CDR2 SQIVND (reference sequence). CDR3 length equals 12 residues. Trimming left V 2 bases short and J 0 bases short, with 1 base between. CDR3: CASSISNYGYTF. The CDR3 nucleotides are TGTGCCAGTAGTATATCTAACTATGGCTACACCTTC.

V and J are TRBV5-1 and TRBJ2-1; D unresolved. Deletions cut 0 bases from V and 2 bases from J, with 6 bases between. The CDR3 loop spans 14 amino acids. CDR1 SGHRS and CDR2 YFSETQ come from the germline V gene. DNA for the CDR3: TGCGCCAGCAGCTTGGACCTCACCTACAATGAGCAGTTCTTC. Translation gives CASSLDLTYNEQFF.

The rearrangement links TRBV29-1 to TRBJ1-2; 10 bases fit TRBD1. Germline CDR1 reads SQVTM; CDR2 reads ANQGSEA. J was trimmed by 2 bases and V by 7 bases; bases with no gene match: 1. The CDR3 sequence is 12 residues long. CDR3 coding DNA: TGCAGCGGGACAGGGGGAAACTATGGCTACACCTTC. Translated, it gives CSGTGGNYGYTF.

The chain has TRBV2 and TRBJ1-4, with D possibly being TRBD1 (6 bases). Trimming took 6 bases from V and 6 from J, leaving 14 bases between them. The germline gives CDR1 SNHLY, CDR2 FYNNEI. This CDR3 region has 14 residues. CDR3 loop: CASRYRVLDEKLFF. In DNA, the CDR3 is TGTGCCAGCAGATACAGGGTGTTGGATGAAAAACTGTTTTTT.

DNA of the CDR3: TGTGCCAGCAGCCTCAGTGGGACAGGGCACACTGAAGCTTTCTTT. It codes for CASSLSGTGHTEAFF. The rearrangement uses TRBV9 and TRBJ1-1, with 9 nucleotides matching TRBD1. The length of the CDR3 is 15 residues. The V segment lost 4 bases and the J segment 3 bases; nucleotides outside the gene matches: 7. CDR1 and CDR2 from the germline V gene are SGDLS and YYNGEE.

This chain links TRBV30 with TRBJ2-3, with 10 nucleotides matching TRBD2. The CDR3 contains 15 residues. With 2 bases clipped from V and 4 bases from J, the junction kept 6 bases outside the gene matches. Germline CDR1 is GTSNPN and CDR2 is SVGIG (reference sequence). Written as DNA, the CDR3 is TGTGCCTGGAGTAGCGGGAGGGCCGGAGCAGATACGCAGTATTTT. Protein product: CAWSSGRAGADTQYF.

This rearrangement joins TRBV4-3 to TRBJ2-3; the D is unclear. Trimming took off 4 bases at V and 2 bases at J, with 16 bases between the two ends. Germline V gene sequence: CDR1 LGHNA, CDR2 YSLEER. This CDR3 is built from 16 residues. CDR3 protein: CASSLRGGAPTDTQYF. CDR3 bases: TGCGCCAGCAGCCTCCGCGGTGGAGCGCCCACAGATACGCAGTATTTT.

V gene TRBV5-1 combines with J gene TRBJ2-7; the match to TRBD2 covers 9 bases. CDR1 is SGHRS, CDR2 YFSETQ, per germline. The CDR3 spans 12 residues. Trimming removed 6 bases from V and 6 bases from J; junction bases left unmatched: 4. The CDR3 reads CASTSGTSEQYF. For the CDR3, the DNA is TGCGCCAGCACTAGCGGGACGAGCGAGCAGTACTTC.

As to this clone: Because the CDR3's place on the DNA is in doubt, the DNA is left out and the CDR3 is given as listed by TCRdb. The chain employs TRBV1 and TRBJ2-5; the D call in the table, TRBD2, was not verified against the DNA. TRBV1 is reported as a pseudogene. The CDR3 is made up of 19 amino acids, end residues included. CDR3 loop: CTSSQDREVGSGSHETQYF.

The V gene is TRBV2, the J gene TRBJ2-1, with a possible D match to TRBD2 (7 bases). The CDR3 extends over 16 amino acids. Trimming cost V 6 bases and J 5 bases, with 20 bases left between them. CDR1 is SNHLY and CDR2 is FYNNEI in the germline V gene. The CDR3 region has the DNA TGTGCCAGCAGACAAGACCAGGGGAGGGCTAACAATGAGCAGTTCTTC. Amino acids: CASRQDQGRANNEQFF. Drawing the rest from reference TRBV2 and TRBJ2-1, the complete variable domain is EPEVTQTPSHQVTQMGQEVILRCVPISNHLYFYWYRQILGQKVEFLVSFYNNEISEKSEIFDDQFSVERPDGSNFTLKIRSTKLEDSAMYFCASRQDQGRANNEQFFGPGTRLTVL.

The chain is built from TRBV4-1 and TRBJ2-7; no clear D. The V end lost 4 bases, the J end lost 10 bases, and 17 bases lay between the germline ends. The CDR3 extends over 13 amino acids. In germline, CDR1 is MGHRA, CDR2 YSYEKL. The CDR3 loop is CASSRHDRRDQYF. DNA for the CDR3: TGCGCCAGCAGCCGACACGACCGACGCGATCAGTACTTC.

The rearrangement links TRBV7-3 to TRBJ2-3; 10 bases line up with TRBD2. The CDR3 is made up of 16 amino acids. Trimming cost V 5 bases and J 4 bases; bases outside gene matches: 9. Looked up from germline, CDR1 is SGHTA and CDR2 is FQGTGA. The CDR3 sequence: CASSQEAGGPSDTQYF. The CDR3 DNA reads TGTGCCAGCAGCCAAGAAGCGGGAGGGCCATCAGATACGCAGTATTTT.

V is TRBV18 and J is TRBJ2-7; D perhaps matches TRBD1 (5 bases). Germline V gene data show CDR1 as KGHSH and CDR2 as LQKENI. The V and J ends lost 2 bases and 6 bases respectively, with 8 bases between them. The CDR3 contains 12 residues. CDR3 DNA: TGTGCCAGCTCACCAGGGGCCCTCGAGCAGTACTTC. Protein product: CASSPGALEQYF.

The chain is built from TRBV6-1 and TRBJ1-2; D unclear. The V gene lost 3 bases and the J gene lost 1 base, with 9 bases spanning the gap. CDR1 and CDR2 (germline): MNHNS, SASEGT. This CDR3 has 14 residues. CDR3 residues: CASSEFTDNYGYTF. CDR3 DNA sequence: TGTGCCAGCAGTGAGTTTACAGATAACTATGGCTACACCTTC.

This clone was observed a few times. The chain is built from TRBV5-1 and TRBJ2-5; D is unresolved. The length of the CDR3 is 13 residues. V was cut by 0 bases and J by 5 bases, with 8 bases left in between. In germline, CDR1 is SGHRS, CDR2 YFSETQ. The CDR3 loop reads CASSLELVETQYF. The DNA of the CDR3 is TGCGCCAGCAGCTTGGAGCTAGTGGAGACCCAGTACTTC.

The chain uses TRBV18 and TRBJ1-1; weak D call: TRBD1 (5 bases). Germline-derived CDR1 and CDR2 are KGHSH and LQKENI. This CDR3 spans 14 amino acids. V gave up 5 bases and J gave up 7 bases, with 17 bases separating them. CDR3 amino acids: CASSSESSGREAFF. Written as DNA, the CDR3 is TGTGCCAGCTCATCAGAGTCTTCAGGGCGTGAAGCTTTCTTT.

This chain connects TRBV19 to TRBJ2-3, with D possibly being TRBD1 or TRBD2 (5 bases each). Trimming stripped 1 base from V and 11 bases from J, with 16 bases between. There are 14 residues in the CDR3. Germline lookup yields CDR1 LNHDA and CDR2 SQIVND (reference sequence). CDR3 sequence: CASSIAGRGDEQYF. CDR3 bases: TGTGCCAGTAGTATAGCGGGACGGGGTGATGAGCAGTATTTT.

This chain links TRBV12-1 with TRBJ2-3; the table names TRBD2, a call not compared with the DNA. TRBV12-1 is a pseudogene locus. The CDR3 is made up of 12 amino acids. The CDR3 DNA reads TGTGCCAGCAGCTTTCTAGCAGATACGCAGTATTTT. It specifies CASSFLADTQYF.